This T cell receptor beta chain was recovered during a study of shared clonotypes between healthy human individuals (dated by TCRdb to the early 2020s). General notes on the study: A few men and a couple of women, aged 18 to 49 years, made up the cohort. Per donor, leukapheresis produced somewhere between about 0.8 and 9 billion PBMCs. Libraries were prepared and TCR repertoires were sequenced by different laboratories using diverse techniques, in order to increase sequencing depth and limit assay-specific biases. The study deeply sequenced blood TCR repertoires of five healthy adults to estimate repertoire size and the extent of clonotype sharing between individuals. For each donor, CD4 naive and CD4 memory were each run on three plates, CD8 naive on two plates, and CD8 memory on one plate. Overall study results and their limits: Naive subsets generally had larger estimated clonotype richness than memory subsets did. Sampling was restricted to blood, and TCR repertoires in tissue are likely to differ from TCR repertoires in blood. Clonotypes shared by all four sorted-subset donors showed higher generation probabilities than non-shared clonotypes. About 5% of naive CD4, 3.5% of naive CD8, approximately 2% of memory CD4, and 0.35% to 0.5% of memory CD8 clonotypes were shared across several donors. The small number of donors limited the genetic and exposure-history diversity represented. Incomplete sequencing was indicated by rarefaction of sorted-subset datasets, despite the large sequencing depth. Pairwise subsampling indicated that sequencing depth was expected to affect the degree of clonotype sharing among donors.

As for this clone: Its antigen target is currently unknown. There are no base qualities to consult, and no much larger clone falls within one base.

For the CD8 naive samples, CD45RO-negative cells were positively selected for CCR7, yielding a CD45RA+CCR7+ population from which TemRA cells were excluded. Healthy HIV-negative adults with no recently reported acute infections or vaccinations were included as donors. Every donor was a Caucasian adult residing in Nashville, Tennessee, USA. Blood was collected by leukapheresis, and PBMCs were isolated by Ficoll-Histopaque density gradient centrifugation and then cryopreserved in liquid nitrogen vapor phase. Analytical flow cytometry was used to check the purity and quantity of each magnetically sorted T cell population. From each sorted fraction, genomic DNA was isolated and quantified by UV absorbance on a Nanodrop 2000c. The germline V end is reduced by 4 bases and the J end by 3 bases; junction bases left unmatched: 12. From the cysteine up to the phenylalanine, the CDR3 has a length of 18 residues. The retained sequence is limited to the CDR3, 54 bases, with the frame set at the first base. Via the germline V gene, CDR1 is LGHNA and CDR2 YSLEER.

TCR CDR3 regions were amplified from genomic DNA by multiplex PCR using the deep immunoSEQ assay. Extracted genomic DNA from each cell subset was distributed evenly across all wells of several immunoSEQ 96-well plates, and each plate was treated as a replicate. For sorted subsets, approximately 210 ng of genomic DNA, equivalent to some 30,000 T cell genomes, went into each replicate PCR. Purified libraries were measured with a Qubit 3.0 fluorometer, size-checked on a Bioanalyzer 2100, and measured again with the KAPA Library Quantification kit. Every immunoSEQ 96-well plate was sequenced on a dedicated single-read 150-cycle Illumina NextSeq 550 flow cell. Concerning the study's data processing: Because the immunoSEQ output included only junctional sequences and no quality scores, the filtering could not be the same as the filtering used for full-length reads. To assign V/J genes and CDR3, sequences were annotated using PyIR, a Python wrapper for IgBLAST v1.9, with IMGT germline references. Reads were removed for weak V/J assignments (E-value above 1e-6), missing CDR3, stop codons, out-of-frame junctions, or ambiguous translated residues. V3J clonotypes were defined by identical inferred V gene, J gene, and CDR3 amino acid sequence. The percentage overlap between two repertoires was calculated by dividing the number of shared unique clonotypes by the size of the smaller repertoire. Three approaches were used to assess repertoire richness: RTK rarefaction, the Chao1 estimator, and Recon v2.1 estimates of unobserved clonotypes. Generation probabilities for all TCRbeta clonotypes obtained by the gDNA method from a handful of donors were computed using OLGA. TCRdb obtained this table from immuneACCESS and retained in-frame rearrangements with V and J assigned. These tables miss some clones; where compared with another copy, unresolved V genes account for less than half of the shortfall, and the remainder is unexplained. The D gene and trimming were derived from the DNA, and the V and J assignments and clone size from that table. The sample table records some 2.1 million clones; 85% to 95% of these occur just once. The ten largest make up more than 1.5% of the sample.

This sequence originates from a man between 18 and 35 years old in good health. Some clones in this sample may be carry-over from other donors' samples. The source material was naive CD8+ T cells from PBMCs. Per the publication, the cell subset or site label means: CD45RA+CCR7+. The chain uses TRBV4-3 and TRBJ2-1; a stretch of 10 junction bases matches TRBD2. CDR3 region: CASSPTPLAGVSYNEQFF. The nucleotide sequence reads as follows: TGCGCCAGCAGCCCAACCCCTCTAGCGGGAGTCAGCTACAATGAGCAGTTCTTC.